The entry below gives a single T cell receptor (beta chain) sequence along with its context. Documented time point: after dendritic cell vaccination, including at tumor progression/relapse. All glioblastoma patients lacked an isocitrate dehydrogenase mutation. J lost 4 bases, V lost 3 bases, and 3 bases had no gene match. This CDR3 spans 13 amino acids. Germline V gene lookup returns CDR1 GTSNPN and CDR2 SVGIG (reference sequence). The data originate from a study of glioma-infiltrating T cells after dendritic cell vaccination. The method was immunoSEQ multiplex PCR; TCRdb's version includes in-frame clones alone and lacks a portion of them. Among under 130,000 clones listed, 90% were seen once.

V usage is TRBV30 and J usage is TRBJ2-5, with 9 nucleotides matching TRBD2. The sequence was obtained from a human donor with glioblastoma. Sample: blood, taken after dendritic cell vaccination. CDR3 bases: TGTGCCTGGAGGGTAGCGGGAGCAGAGACCCAGTACTTC. It yields the protein CAWRVAGAETQYF.